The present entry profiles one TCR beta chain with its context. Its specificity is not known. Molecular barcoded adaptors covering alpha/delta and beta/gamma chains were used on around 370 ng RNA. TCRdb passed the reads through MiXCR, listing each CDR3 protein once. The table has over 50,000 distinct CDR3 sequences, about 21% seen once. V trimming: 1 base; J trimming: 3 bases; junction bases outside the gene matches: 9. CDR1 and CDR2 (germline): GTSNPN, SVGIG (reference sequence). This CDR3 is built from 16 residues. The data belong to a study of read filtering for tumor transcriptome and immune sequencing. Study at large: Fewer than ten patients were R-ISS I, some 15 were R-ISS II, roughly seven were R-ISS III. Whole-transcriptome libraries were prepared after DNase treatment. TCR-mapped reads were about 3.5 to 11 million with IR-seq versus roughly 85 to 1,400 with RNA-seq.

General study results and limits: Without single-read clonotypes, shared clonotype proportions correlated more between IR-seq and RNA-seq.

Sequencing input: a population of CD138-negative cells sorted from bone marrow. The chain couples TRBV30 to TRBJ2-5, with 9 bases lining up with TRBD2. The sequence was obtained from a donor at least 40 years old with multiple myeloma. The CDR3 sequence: CAWSDPVTSGEETQYF. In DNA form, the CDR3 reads TGTGCCTGGAGTGACCCAGTGACTAGCGGTGAAGAGACCCAGTACTTC.